The 10 T cell receptor beta chains below come from one sample, sequenced in a study of response to subunit inactivated influenza vaccine. TCRdb used MiXCR to reprocess the RT-PCR reads, holding one entry per CDR3 protein. Of hundreds of thousands of distinct CDR3 sequences in the sample, roughly 25% were seen once. The sequencing here drew on CD4+ T cells sorted from PBMCs, taken more than 4 days after vaccination. The source is a man aged 50 or older who received an inactivated influenza vaccine.

This clonotype has just a few counts. This chain joins TRBV4-3 and TRBJ2-3, with D maybe TRBD2 (6 bases). Germline-derived CDR1 and CDR2 are LGHNA and YSLEER. Trimming removed 0 bases from V and 2 bases from J, with 12 bases in between. The CDR3 totals 16 residues. The CDR3, as DNA: TGCGCCAGCAGCCAAGATCGCGGCGGGGTCACAGATACGCAGTATTTT. It yields the protein CASSQDRGGVTDTQYF.

The rearrangement joins TRBV4-1 to TRBJ1-2; unclear D gene. The CDR3 sequence is 15 residues long. V gave up 0 bases and J gave up 4 bases, with 12 bases separating them. Germline V CDR1 and CDR2: MGHRA, YSYEKL. The CDR3 reads CASSQEGGHGYGYTF. The CDR3 DNA follows: TGCGCCAGCAGCCAAGAGGGTGGGCACGGCTATGGCTACACCTTC.

J is TRBJ2-7 and V is TRBV20-1, with D maybe TRBD1 (6 bases). This CDR3 contains 15 residues. Germline CDR1 and CDR2: DFQATT and SNEGSKA (reference sequence). V was shortened by 2 bases and J by 4 bases, with 18 bases between the two germline ends. CDR3 nucleotide sequence: TGCAGTGCTAGACCGGAGCTGGGGGCAAAATACGAGCAGTACTTC. Protein product: CSARPELGAKYEQYF.

The CDR3 loop is CSASAQGRAYNEQFF. The DNA for the CDR3 is TGCAGTGCTTCGGCCCAAGGGCGGGCCTACAATGAGCAGTTCTTC. The chain links TRBV20-1 to TRBJ2-1; a weak D match, TRBD2 (5 bases). The germline gives CDR1 DFQATT, CDR2 SNEGSKA (reference sequence). Trimming took 5 bases from V and 2 from J, leaving 16 bases between them. The CDR3 extends over 15 amino acids.

V usage is TRBV30 and J usage is TRBJ2-1, with 7 bases fitting TRBD2. The CDR3 extends over 13 amino acids. The junction had 8 bases not matched to a gene; V was cut back by 7 bases and J by 5 bases. CDR1 and CDR2 (germline): GTSNPN, SVGIG (reference sequence). CDR3 nucleotides: TGTGCCTTGGACTTGGGGGGGAACAATGAGCAGTTCTTC. It yields the protein CALDLGGNNEQFF.

This clonotype has just a few counts. The chain carries TRBV5-1 and TRBJ2-7; possibly TRBD2 for D (6 bases). The CDR3 is 14 residues long. CDR1 is SGHRS, CDR2 YFSETQ, per germline. V lost 4 bases, J lost 2 bases, and 13 bases lay in between. CDR3: CASSPRDSTYEQYF. Here the CDR3 DNA reads TGCGCCAGCAGCCCTCGGGACTCGACCTACGAGCAGTACTTC.

The sample holds a few counts of this clonotype. A much larger clone differs by one base, so this may be a read error. The V and J genes are TRBV20-1 and TRBJ2-1; D call uncertain. V was pared by 5 bases and J by 9 bases, with 5 bases between. CDR3 length: 9 amino acids. Germline assignment: CDR1 DFQATT and CDR2 SNEGSKA (reference sequence). The CDR3 nucleotides are TGCAGTGCTGGGGTTGAGCAGTTCTTC. It yields the protein CSAGVEQFF.

This clonotype was seen only a few times. J is TRBJ1-3 and V is TRBV11-2; no definite D call. The germline V gene has CDR1 SGHAT and CDR2 FQNNGV. The CDR3 spans 17 residues. Trimming removed 3 bases from V and 1 base from J, with 16 bases in between. CDR3 in amino acids: CASSFGRQVGSGNTIYF. CDR3 in DNA: TGTGCCAGCAGCTTCGGACGCCAAGTCGGGTCTGGAAACACCATATATTTT.

The chain is built from TRBV6-1 and TRBJ1-1, with 8 positions matching TRBD1. The CDR3 is 15 amino acids. CDR1 MNHNS and CDR2 SASEGT come from the germline V gene. J was trimmed by 0 bases and V by 6 bases; bases with no gene match: 6. In nucleotides, the CDR3 is TGTGCCAGCAGGCCCAGGGGGCTGGTGAACACTGAAGCTTTCTTT. This codes for CASRPRGLVNTEAFF.

As concerns this clonotype: A much larger clone differs from this one at a single base, so this may be a read error. Because it lacks the conserved phenylalanine or tryptophan at the end, this CDR3 is likely a read error. The chain carries TRBV5-1 and TRBJ2-6; no definite D call. Germline CDR1 is SGHRS and CDR2 is YFSETQ. This CDR3 comprises 14 residues. V lost 3 bases and J 0 bases, leaving 4 bases between the germline ends. CDR3 sequence (DNA): TGCGCCAGCAGCTCAAGCTCTGGGGCCAACGTCCTGACTCTC. Its protein product is CASSSSSGANVLTL.